Listed below are T cell receptor beta chains from one sample, sequenced in a study of sequential checkpoint blockade in melanoma. Sequencing was performed with immunoSEQ multiplex PCR; in TCRdb, only in-frame clones are kept and a portion is missing. The sample has roughly 20,000 clones, 27% seen once. This specimen consisted of tumor tissue (inferred from file names), obtained from a patient given nivolumab and ipilimumab in sequence. These TCRs come from a human donor with melanoma. The CDR3 runs from the conserved cysteine through the conserved F or W. The order of the fields is J gene, V gene, CDR3 length, CDR3 protein.

TRBJ2-5	TRBV14	15	CASSQGWRSQETQYF
TRBJ2-2	TRBV11-3	15	CASSPETLFTGELFF
TRBJ1-6	TRBV6-8	15	CASSYRESYNSPLHF
TRBJ2-4	TRBV4-1	16	CASSQPTSRAKNIQYF
TRBJ1-5	TRBV19	14	CASLAGTLGQPQHF
TRBJ2-5	TRBV9	14	CASSTGTSVGTQYF
TRBJ2-2	TRBV19	12	CASSIPSGELFF
TRBJ1-3	TRBV11-1	16	CASSQVTGGIRNTIYF
TRBJ1-1	TRBV6-8	14	CAIRADRANTEAFF
TRBJ2-5	TRBV6-8	17	CASSYYEVGKYQETQYF
TRBJ2-7	TRBV6-8	16	CASRKQDLRFGYEQYF
TRBJ1-2	TRBV19	15	CASSPLGQGAYGYTF
TRBJ2-1	TRBV4-1	15	CASSQEELAGVEQFF
TRBJ2-7	TRBV11-3	14	CASSGGPTVYEQYF
TRBJ1-4	TRBV6-8	15	CASSYSDRWNEKLFF
TRBJ2-1	TRBV19	16	CASSPRRGSSYNEQFF
TRBJ2-7	TRBV9	14	CASKQLISSYEQYF
TRBJ1-3	TRBV11-3	15	CASSSSGTSGNTIYF
TRBJ1-2	TRBV28	13	CATTTGGDYGYTF
TRBJ2-3	TRBV29-1	14	CSVDGSGLSDTQYF
TRBJ2-2	TRBV7-4	13	CASSPQYVGELFF
TRBJ1-1	TRBV6-7	11	CASSYGSEAFF
TRBJ1-4	TRBV6-8	18	CASSWDRTNLRTNEKLFF
TRBJ2-3	TRBV29-1	12	CSAMVGTDTQYF
TRBJ1-1	TRBV11-3	15	CASSLEMLMNTEAFF